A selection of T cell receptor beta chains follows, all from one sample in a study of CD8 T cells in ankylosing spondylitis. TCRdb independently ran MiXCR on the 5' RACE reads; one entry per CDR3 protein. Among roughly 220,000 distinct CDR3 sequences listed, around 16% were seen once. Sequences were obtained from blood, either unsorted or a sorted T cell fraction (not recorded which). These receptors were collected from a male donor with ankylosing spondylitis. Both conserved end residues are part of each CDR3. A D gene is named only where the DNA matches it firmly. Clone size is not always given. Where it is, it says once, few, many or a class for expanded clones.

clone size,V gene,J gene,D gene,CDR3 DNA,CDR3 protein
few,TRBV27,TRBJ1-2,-,TGTGCCAGCAGTTCAATAGGGACTAACTATGGCTACACCTTC,CASSSIGTNYGYTF
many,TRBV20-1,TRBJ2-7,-,TGCAGTGCTAGAGATAAAGGGGTATCAAACCTCGAGCAGTACTTC,CSARDKGVSNLEQYF
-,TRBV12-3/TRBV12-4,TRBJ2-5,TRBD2,TGTGCCAGCAGTGACCACCAGCGGGGGGGAGAGACCCAGTACTTC,CASSDHQRGGETQYF
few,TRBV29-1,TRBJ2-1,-,TGCAGCGTTGAAACCGAGGACTACAATGAGCAGTTCTTC,CSVETEDYNEQFF
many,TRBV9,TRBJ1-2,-,TGTGCCAGCAGCGCGAGCGGGGGATTACGAGGCTACACCTTC,CASSASGGLRGYTF
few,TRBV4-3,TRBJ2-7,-,TGCACCAGCAGCCAAAATCTGGGCTACGAGCAGTACTTC,CTSSQNLGYEQYF
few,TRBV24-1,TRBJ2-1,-,TGTGCCAGACCCGGGGGGCGGAACAATGAGCAGTTCTTC,CARPGGRNNEQFF
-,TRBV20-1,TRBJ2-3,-,TGCAGTGCTACACCTGACTTTGCGGTGTACACAGATACGCAGTATTTT,CSATPDFAVYTDTQYF
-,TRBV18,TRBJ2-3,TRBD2,TGTGCCAGCTCACCCGCAGCGGGAGGGGATACGCAGTATTTT,CASSPAAGGDTQYF
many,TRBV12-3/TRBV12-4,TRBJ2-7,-,TGTGCCAGCAGTTTGTCCCCCCACGAGCAGTACTTC,CASSLSPHEQYF
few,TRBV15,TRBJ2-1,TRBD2,TGTGCCACCAGCCGGGGGCCTAGCGGGGAATGGGCTGAGCAGTTCTTC,CATSRGPSGEWAEQFF